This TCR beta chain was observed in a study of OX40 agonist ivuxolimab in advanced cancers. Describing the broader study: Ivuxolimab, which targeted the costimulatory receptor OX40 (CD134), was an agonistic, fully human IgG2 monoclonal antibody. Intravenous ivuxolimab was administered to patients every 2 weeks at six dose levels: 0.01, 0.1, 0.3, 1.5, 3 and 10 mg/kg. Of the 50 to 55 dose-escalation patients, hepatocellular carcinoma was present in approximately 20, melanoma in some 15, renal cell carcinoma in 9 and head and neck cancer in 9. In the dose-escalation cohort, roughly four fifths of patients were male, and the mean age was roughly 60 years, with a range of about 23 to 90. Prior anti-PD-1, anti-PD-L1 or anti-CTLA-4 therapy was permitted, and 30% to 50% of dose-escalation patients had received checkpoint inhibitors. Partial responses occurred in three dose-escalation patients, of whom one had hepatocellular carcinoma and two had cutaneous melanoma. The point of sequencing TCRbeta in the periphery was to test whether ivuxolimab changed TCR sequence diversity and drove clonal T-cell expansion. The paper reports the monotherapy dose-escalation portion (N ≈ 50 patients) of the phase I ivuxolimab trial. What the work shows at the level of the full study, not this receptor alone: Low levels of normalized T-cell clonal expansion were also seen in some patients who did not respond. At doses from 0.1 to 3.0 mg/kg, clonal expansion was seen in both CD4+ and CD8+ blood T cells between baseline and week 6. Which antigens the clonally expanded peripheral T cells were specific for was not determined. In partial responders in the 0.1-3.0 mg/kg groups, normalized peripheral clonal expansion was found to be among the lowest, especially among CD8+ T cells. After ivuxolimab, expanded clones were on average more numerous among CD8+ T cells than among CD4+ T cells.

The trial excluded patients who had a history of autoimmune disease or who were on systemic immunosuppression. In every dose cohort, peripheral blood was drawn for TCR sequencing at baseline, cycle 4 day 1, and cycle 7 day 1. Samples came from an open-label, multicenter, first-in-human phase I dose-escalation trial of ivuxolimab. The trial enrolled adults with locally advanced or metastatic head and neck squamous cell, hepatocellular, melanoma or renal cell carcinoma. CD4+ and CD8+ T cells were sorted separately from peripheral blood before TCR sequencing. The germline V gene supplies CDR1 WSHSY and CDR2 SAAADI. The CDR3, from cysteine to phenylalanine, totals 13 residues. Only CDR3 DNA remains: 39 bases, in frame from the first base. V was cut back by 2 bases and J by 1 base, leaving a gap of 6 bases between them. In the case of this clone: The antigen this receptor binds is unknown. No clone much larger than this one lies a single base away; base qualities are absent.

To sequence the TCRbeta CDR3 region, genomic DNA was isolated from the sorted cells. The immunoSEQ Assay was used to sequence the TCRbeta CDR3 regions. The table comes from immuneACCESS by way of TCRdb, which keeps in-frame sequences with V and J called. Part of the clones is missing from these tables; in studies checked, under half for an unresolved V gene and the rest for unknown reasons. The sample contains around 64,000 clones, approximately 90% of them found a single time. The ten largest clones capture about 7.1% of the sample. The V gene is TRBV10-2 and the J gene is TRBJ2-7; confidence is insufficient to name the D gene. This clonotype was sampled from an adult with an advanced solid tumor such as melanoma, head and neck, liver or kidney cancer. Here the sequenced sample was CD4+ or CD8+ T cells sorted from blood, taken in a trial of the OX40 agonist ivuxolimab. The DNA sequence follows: TGCGCCAGCAGTGAGGGTTGGTCCTACGAGCAGTACTTC. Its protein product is CASSEGWSYEQYF.